The 11 T cell receptor beta chains below all came from one sample that was sequenced in a study of CD8 T cells in ankylosing spondylitis. TCRdb passed the 5' RACE reads through MiXCR, listing each CDR3 protein once. This sample has 700,000 or so distinct CDR3 sequences, with roughly 19% found just once. Study-level points and caveats: A TCR beta motif made of roughly eight highly homologous variants seemed typical of ankylosing spondylitis blood.

For these receptors, no antigen is known. Sequenced material: blood, either unsorted or a sorted T cell fraction (not recorded which). The receptors here all came from a male donor with ankylosing spondylitis.

This clonotype appeared a few times. The gene calls are TRBV9 and TRBJ2-1; possible D gene TRBD2, 6 bases. From germline, CDR1 is SGDLS and CDR2 YYNGEE. Trimming cost V 0 bases and J 9 bases, with 10 bases left between them. The CDR3 loop spans 13 amino acids. CDR3 nucleotides: TGTGCCAGCAGCGTAGGCATAGCGGTTGAGCAGTTCTTC. The encoded protein is CASSVGIAVEQFF.

V gene TRBV5-1 combines with J gene TRBJ1-2; D perhaps matches TRBD1 (5 bases). Germline V gene data show CDR1 as SGHRS and CDR2 as YFSETQ. This CDR3 spans 15 amino acids. Trimming stripped 1 base from V and 3 bases from J, with 13 bases between. CDR3: CASSLNPDSYYGYTF. CDR3 sequence (DNA): TGCGCCAGCAGCTTGAATCCCGACAGCTACTATGGCTACACCTTC. The variable domain in full, completed from reference TRBV5-1 and TRBJ1-2, reads KAGVTQTPRYLIKTRGQQVTLSCSPISGHRSVSWYQQTPGQGLQFLFEYFSETQRNKGNFPGRFSGRQFSNSRSEMNVSTLELGDSALYLCASSLNPDSYYGYTFGSGTRLTVV.

This clonotype has ten or more counts. Its ends do not fully match the called genes, so a read error is possible. The chain joins TRBV5-1 to TRBJ2-1, with 9 bases matching TRBD2. CDR3 size: 14 residues. The germline gives CDR1 SGHRS, CDR2 YFSETQ. The DNA for the CDR3 is TGTGCCAGCAGCTTAGCGGGGGCCTACAATGAGCAGTTCTTC. Translated, it gives CASSLAGAYNEQFF. Drawing the rest from reference TRBV5-1 and TRBJ2-1, the complete variable domain is KAGVTQTPRYLIKTRGQQVTLSCSPISGHRSVSWYQQTPGQGLQFLFEYFSETQRNKGNFPGRFSGRQFSNSRSEMNVSTLELGDSALYLCASSLAGAYNEQFFGPGTRLTVL.

Only a few counts were recorded for this clonotype. V and J are TRBV20-1 and TRBJ2-2; tentative D call: TRBD2 (6 bases). There are 15 residues in the CDR3. The V gene lost 1 base and the J gene lost 4 bases, with 13 bases spanning the gap. The germline V gene encodes CDR1 DFQATT and CDR2 SNEGSKA (reference sequence). Written as DNA, the CDR3 is TGCAGTGCTAGAGCGGCGCTAGCGAGCACCGGGGAGCTGTTTTTT. Its translation: CSARAALASTGELFF.

The gene calls are TRBV30 and TRBJ1-6; D gene uncertain. This CDR3 comprises 15 residues. V was clipped by 4 bases and J by 6 bases, with 16 bases between them. Germline values: CDR1 GTSNPN, CDR2 SVGIG (reference sequence). The CDR3 sequence is CAWKTGTGINSPLHF. In DNA form, the CDR3 reads TGTGCCTGGAAAACGGGTACCGGAATTAATTCACCCCTCCACTTT.

The chain uses TRBV9 and TRBJ2-2, with a possible D match to TRBD2 (6 bases). In germline, CDR1 is SGDLS, CDR2 YYNGEE. The CDR3 has 13 residues. Trimming stripped 0 bases from V and 10 bases from J, with 10 bases between. The CDR3 DNA is TGTGCCAGCAGCGTAGAGGGAGGAGTGGAGCTGTTTTTT. The encoded protein is CASSVEGGVELFF.

V is TRBV20-1 and J is TRBJ1-4, with D uncertain. This CDR3 spans 13 amino acids. Germline CDR1 is DFQATT and CDR2 is SNEGSKA (reference sequence). Trimming removed 3 bases at V and 8 bases at J, with 13 bases between. The CDR3 is CSASTDGVEKLFF. The CDR3 DNA sequence: TGCAGTGCTAGTACGGACGGGGTAGAAAAACTGTTTTTT.

This clonotype has just a few counts. The V call is TRBV7-2, the J call TRBJ1-1; unclear D gene. Germline V gene sequence: CDR1 SGHTA, CDR2 FQGNSA. V lost 3 bases and J lost 0, with 5 bases in between. This CDR3 is 13 amino acids long. Here the CDR3 DNA reads TGTGCCAGCAGCTTTTTACTGAACACTGAAGCTTTCTTT. Protein sequence: CASSFLLNTEAFF.

The chain employs TRBV4-3 and TRBJ2-3, with D possibly matching TRBD1 (6 bases). Germline V gene sequence: CDR1 LGHNA, CDR2 YSLEER. The CDR3 runs 17 residues. The V end was cut by 0 bases, the J end by 2 bases, with 15 bases between. Written as DNA, the CDR3 is TGCGCCAGCAGCCAAGAAAGGTGGGGGCCGGCCACAGATACGCAGTATTTT. It specifies CASSQERWGPATDTQYF.

Only a few counts were recorded for this clonotype. The chain is built from TRBV12-3 or TRBV12-4 and TRBJ1-4; TRBD1 matches at 7 bases. This CDR3 spans 15 amino acids. Trimming took 6 bases from V and 0 from J; bases not matched to a gene: 4. In DNA, the CDR3 is TGTGCCAGCAGACCTGACAGGGCAACTAATGAAAAACTGTTTTTT. Translated: CASRPDRATNEKLFF.

This chain links TRBV10-3 with TRBJ2-2, with D unclear. Trimming pared 4 bases from V and 0 bases from J, leaving 12 bases between. CDR3 size: 16 residues. Per germline, CDR1 ENHRY and CDR2 SYGVKD. The CDR3 spells CAISGQPTANTGELFF. The DNA of the CDR3 is TGTGCCATCAGTGGTCAACCAACAGCGAACACCGGGGAGCTGTTTTTT.